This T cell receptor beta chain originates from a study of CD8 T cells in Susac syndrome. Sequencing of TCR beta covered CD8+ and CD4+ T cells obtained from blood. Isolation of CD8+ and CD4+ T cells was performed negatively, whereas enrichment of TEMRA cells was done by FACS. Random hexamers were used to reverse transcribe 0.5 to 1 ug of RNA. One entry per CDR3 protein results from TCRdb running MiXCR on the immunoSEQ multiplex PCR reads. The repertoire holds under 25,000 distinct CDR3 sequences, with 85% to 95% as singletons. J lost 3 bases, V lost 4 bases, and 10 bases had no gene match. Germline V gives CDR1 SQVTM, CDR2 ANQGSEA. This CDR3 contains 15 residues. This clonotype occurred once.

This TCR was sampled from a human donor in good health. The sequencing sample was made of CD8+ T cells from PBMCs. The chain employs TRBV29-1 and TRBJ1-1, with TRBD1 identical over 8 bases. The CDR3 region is CSVALEQGVHTEAFF. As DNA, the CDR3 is TGCAGCGTTGCCCTGGAACAGGGGGTGCACACTGAAGCTTTCTTT.